These 24 T cell receptor beta chains share one sample of origin, sequenced in a study of a mutant IDH1 vaccine in newly diagnosed glioma. Data came from immunoSEQ multiplex PCR; TCRdb stores just in-frame clones and leaves some out. Of tens of thousands of clones listed, 81% are singletons. Time point noted: week 35, safety follow-up. Vaccine doses each comprised 300 ug of mutant IDH1 20-mer peptide, with topical imiquimod. Their recognized antigens are unknown. The sequences come from PBMCs, collected from a glioma patient whose treatment included an IDH1 peptide vaccine. These receptors originate from a woman aged 40 to 50 with glioma. Some clones in this sample may be carry-over from other donors' samples.

J is TRBJ1-3 and V is TRBV29-1, with D unclear. The V gene's germline CDR1 is SQVTM and CDR2 ANQGSEA. The CDR3 runs 15 residues. V lost 6 bases, J lost 1 base, and 16 bases lay in between. The CDR3, as DNA: TGCAGCGTGGCCTTGGCCAAGCAATCTGGAAACACCATATATTTT. It codes for CSVALAKQSGNTIYF.

The chain employs TRBV25-1 and TRBJ2-2, with 11 nucleotides matching TRBD2. Germline V gene lookup returns CDR1 MGHDK and CDR2 SYGVNS. CDR3 length: 16 amino acids. The J segment lost 4 bases and the V segment lost 6 bases, leaving 7 bases of the junction unmatched. The CDR3: CASRTTGTSGTGELFF. CDR3 coding DNA: TGTGCCAGCAGAACCACCGGGACTAGCGGCACCGGGGAGCTGTTTTTT.

The chain is built from TRBV15 and TRBJ1-4; D is uncertain. Germline V gene data show CDR1 as LNHNV and CDR2 as YYDKDF (reference sequence). Trimming stripped 1 base from V and 3 bases from J, with 12 bases between. The length of the CDR3 is 16 residues. CDR3 in amino acids: CATSRVGSGANEKLFF. The CDR3 DNA reads as TGTGCCACCAGCAGAGTGGGGTCTGGGGCTAATGAAAAACTGTTTTTT.

The rearrangement uses TRBV19 and TRBJ1-2, with TRBD1 matching 12 bases. Germline V gene data show CDR1 as LNHDA and CDR2 as SQIVND (reference sequence). V lost 6 bases to trimming and J lost 7 bases; unmatched junction nucleotides: 12. The CDR3 spans 16 residues. Here the CDR3 DNA reads TGTGCCAGTAGCTCCCTCTCCCGGGACAGGGGGCTTGGCTACACCTTC. Its protein is CASSSLSRDRGLGYTF.

The chain has TRBV19 and TRBJ1-1, with TRBD1 identical over 7 bases. V lost 1 base, J lost 1 base, and 3 bases stayed unmatched. Germline values: CDR1 LNHDA, CDR2 SQIVND (reference sequence). The CDR3 runs to 15 residues. The CDR3 is CASSIGRQGNTEAFF. In DNA form, the CDR3 reads TGTGCCAGTAGTATAGGTCGACAGGGGAACACTGAAGCTTTCTTT.

This clone has only one observation. J is TRBJ2-7 and V is TRBV2; tentatively, D is TRBD1 (5 bases). Germline V CDR1 and CDR2: SNHLY, FYNNEI. Trimming left V 3 bases short and J 6 bases short, with 9 bases between. The CDR3 has 12 amino acids. The CDR3 bases are TGTGCCAGCAGTGACGACAGACTCGAGCAGTACTTC. Its protein is CASSDDRLEQYF.

The rearrangement uses TRBV19 and TRBJ1-1, with D hard to call. CDR1 is LNHDA, CDR2 SQIVND, per germline (reference sequence). V was shortened by 5 bases and J by 1 base, with 20 bases between the two germline ends. The CDR3 extends over 17 amino acids. The CDR3 spells CASSPREVFVGNTEAFF. CDR3 DNA: TGTGCCAGTAGTCCCCGGGAGGTTTTTGTGGGGAACACTGAAGCTTTCTTT.

The chain couples TRBV7-2 to TRBJ2-1; no reliable D call. Germline V CDR1 and CDR2: SGHTA, FQGNSA. This CDR3 spans 13 amino acids. The V end lost 4 bases, the J end lost 7 bases, and 11 bases lay between the germline ends. The CDR3 here is CASSSRWDNEQFF. CDR3 nucleotide sequence: TGTGCCAGCAGCTCCCGTTGGGATAATGAGCAGTTCTTC.

V and J are TRBV25-1 and TRBJ2-3; D is unclear. CDR3 length equals 17 residues. The germline CDR1 and CDR2 sequences are MGHDK and SYGVNS. V dropped 1 base and J dropped 2 bases, with 16 bases sitting between them. CDR3 nucleotide sequence: TGTGCCAGCAGTGAATCCGCCGGAAACCCAGACACAGATACGCAGTATTTT. The encoded protein is CASSESAGNPDTDTQYF.

Only a few counts were recorded for this clone. The gene calls are TRBV19 and TRBJ1-2; possibly TRBD1 for D (5 bases). Germline assignment: CDR1 LNHDA and CDR2 SQIVND (reference sequence). This CDR3 contains 12 residues. V was clipped by 9 bases and J by 4 bases, with 12 bases between them. Here the CDR3 DNA reads TGTGCCAGCCAAGTGGGGCTCTATGGCTACACCTTC. Protein product: CASQVGLYGYTF.

This CDR3 is CSVVTTSGGEAQYF. CDR3 bases: TGCAGCGTTGTGACGACTAGCGGGGGGGAGGCCCAGTACTTC. This chain uses TRBV29-1 with TRBJ2-5; TRBD2 agrees at 14 bases. V lost 4 bases to trimming and J lost 9 bases; unmatched junction nucleotides: 7. The CDR3 consists of 14 residues. CDR1 SQVTM and CDR2 ANQGSEA come from the germline V gene.

The V and J genes are TRBV28 and TRBJ2-2; 8 positions match TRBD2. The CDR3 covers 17 residues. Germline values: CDR1 MDHEN, CDR2 SYDVKM. The trim removed 7 bases at V and 7 bases at J, leaving 17 bases unmatched. The CDR3 bases are TGTGCCAGCATCACCACCGGGGGGGAGGGCTTCGGCGGGGAGCTGTTTTTT. This codes for CASITTGGEGFGGELFF.

The chain combines TRBV9 with TRBJ1-2; no firm D call. Germline V lookup: CDR1 SGDLS, CDR2 YYNGEE. V dropped 3 bases and J dropped 8 bases, with 17 bases sitting between them. The CDR3 runs to 14 residues. The chain's CDR3 is CASSAWAVTGGYTF. The CDR3, as DNA: TGTGCCAGCAGCGCGTGGGCCGTTACGGGAGGCTACACCTTC.

The chain carries TRBV6-5 and TRBJ1-1; the match to TRBD1 covers 7 bases. The length of the CDR3 is 15 residues. CDR1 and CDR2 (germline): MNHEY, SVGAGI. The V gene end was trimmed by 5 bases and the J gene end by 1 base; junction bases not matched to a gene: 7. For the CDR3, the DNA is TGTGCCAGCAGTACGTCCGGGACAGCGAACACTGAAGCTTTCTTT. Protein product: CASSTSGTANTEAFF.

This clone appeared a few times. The J gene is TRBJ1-2, the V gene TRBV5-1; possible D gene TRBD1, 6 bases. Germline V lookup: CDR1 SGHRS, CDR2 YFSETQ. The CDR3 length is 14 residues. Trimming stripped 0 bases from V and 7 bases from J, with 13 bases between. The CDR3 nucleotides are TGCGCCAGCAGCTTGGAAACAGGGTTTGGTGGCTACACCTTC. This translates into CASSLETGFGGYTF.

The chain employs TRBV4-2 and TRBJ2-5; D is possibly TRBD2 (5 bases). CDR3 length equals 14 residues. CDR1 is LGHNA, CDR2 YNFKEQ, per germline. The V and J ends lost 0 bases and 5 bases respectively, with 10 bases between them. CDR3 loop: CASSQEPSWETQYF. The DNA of the CDR3 is TGTGCCAGCAGCCAAGAACCTAGCTGGGAGACCCAGTACTTC.

The V gene is TRBV2, the J gene TRBJ2-1; weak D call: TRBD2 (7 bases). CDR3 length equals 14 residues. CDR1 and CDR2 (germline): SNHLY, FYNNEI. The V and J ends lost 4 bases and 8 bases respectively, with 15 bases between them. Here the CDR3 DNA reads TGTGCCAGCAGTGTTAGAGGGGAGGGGGATGAGCAGTTCTTC. Translation: CASSVRGEGDEQFF.

Only a few counts were recorded for this clone. The V call is TRBV5-1, the J call TRBJ1-5, with TRBD1 matching over 11 bases. Germline CDR1 SGHRS, CDR2 YFSETQ. Trimming at V came to 4 bases and at J to 5 bases, leaving 5 bases not matched to a gene. The CDR3 extends over 15 amino acids. The CDR3 loop reads CASSTGTGGHQPQHF. The CDR3 DNA reads TGCGCCAGCAGCACAGGGACAGGGGGACATCAGCCCCAGCATTTT.

The chain is built from TRBV5-5 and TRBJ1-5; D gene unclear. The V and J ends lost 0 bases and 7 bases respectively, with 11 bases between them. CDR1 is SGHKS and CDR2 is YYEKEE in the germline V gene (reference sequence). The CDR3 loop spans 14 amino acids. This chain's CDR3 is CASSLGSARQPQHF. The CDR3 DNA reads TGTGCCAGCAGCTTGGGGTCGGCGAGACAGCCCCAGCATTTT. The variable domain in full, with the rest retrieved from reference TRBV5-5 and TRBJ1-5, is DAGVTQSPTHLIKTRGQQVTLRCSPISGHKSVSWYQQVLGQGPQFIFQYYEKEERGRGNFPDRFSARQFPNYSSELNVNALLLGDSALYLCASSLGSARQPQHFGDGTRLSIL.

The CDR3 loop reads CASSSTQKRVTGELFF. The CDR3 region has the DNA TGTGCCAGCAGCTCGACCCAGAAGAGGGTTACCGGGGAGCTGTTTTTT. The chain joins TRBV13 to TRBJ2-2; D is perhaps TRBD2 (5 bases). V lost 4 bases to trimming and J lost 5 bases, with 17 bases between them. The germline V gene has CDR1 PRHDT and CDR2 FYEKMQ (reference sequence). The CDR3 sequence is 16 residues long. Full variable domain (rest looked up from reference TRBV13 and TRBJ2-2): AAGVIQSPRHLIKEKRETATLKCYPIPRHDTVYWYQQGPGQDPQFLISFYEKMQSDKGSIPDRFSAQQFSDYHSELNMSSLELGDSALYFCASSSTQKRVTGELFFGEGSRLTVL.

The chain couples TRBV29-1 to TRBJ1-2, with TRBD1 identical over 8 bases. Germline V lookup: CDR1 SQVTM, CDR2 ANQGSEA. The V and J ends lost 5 bases and 0 bases, in that order; junction bases with no gene match: 20. The CDR3 sequence is 19 residues long. The CDR3 sequence is CSVTDRTGTTDLANYGYTF. CDR3 in DNA: TGCAGCGTTACCGACAGGACAGGGACGACCGACTTAGCTAACTATGGCTACACCTTC.

This clone has a single count. The chain couples TRBV19 to TRBJ1-2, with D tentatively TRBD1 (5 bases). V was clipped by 6 bases and J by 5 bases, with 13 bases between them. Germline V CDR1 and CDR2: LNHDA, SQIVND (reference sequence). The CDR3 runs 13 residues. The CDR3 DNA follows: TGTGCCAGTAGCGCGGCGGGGGAATATGGCTACACCTTC. It encodes CASSAAGEYGYTF.

About this clone itself: At one of its ends the junction is not consistent with the germline gene, which may arise from a read error. The gene calls are TRBV5-1 and TRBJ1-1, with TRBD1 as a possible D gene (5 bases). This CDR3 has 15 amino acids. Per germline, CDR1 SGHRS and CDR2 YFSETQ. The CDR3 nucleotides read TGCGCCAACAGCTTGGTCCAGGGAGGGAACACTGAAGCTTTCTTT. Translation gives CANSLVQGGNTEAFF.

The rearrangement links TRBV9 to TRBJ2-3; D is unresolved. The CDR3 runs 14 residues. Trimming removed 0 bases from V and 2 bases from J, with 7 bases in between. The V gene's germline CDR1 is SGDLS and CDR2 YYNGEE. The CDR3 loop is CASSVVGNTDTQYF. DNA of the CDR3: TGTGCCAGCAGCGTAGTCGGAAACACAGATACGCAGTATTTT.